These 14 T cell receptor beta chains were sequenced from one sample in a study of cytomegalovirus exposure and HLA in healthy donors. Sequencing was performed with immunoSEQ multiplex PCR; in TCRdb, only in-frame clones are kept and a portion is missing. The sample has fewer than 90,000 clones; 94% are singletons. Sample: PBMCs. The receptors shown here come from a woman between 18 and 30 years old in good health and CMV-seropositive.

The CDR3 is CASSPRREGGETQYF. DNA of the CDR3: TGTGCCAGCAGCCCCCGGCGGGAGGGAGGAGAGACCCAGTACTTC. V gene TRBV9 combines with J gene TRBJ2-5; TRBD2 agrees at 9 bases. Per germline, CDR1 SGDLS and CDR2 YYNGEE. With 4 bases clipped from V and 4 bases from J, the junction kept 8 bases outside the gene matches. This CDR3 region has 15 residues.

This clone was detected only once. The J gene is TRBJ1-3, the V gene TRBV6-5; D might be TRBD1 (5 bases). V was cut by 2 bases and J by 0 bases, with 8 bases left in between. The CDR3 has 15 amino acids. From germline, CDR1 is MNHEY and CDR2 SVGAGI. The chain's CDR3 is CASSYRGNSGNTIYF. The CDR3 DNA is TGTGCCAGCAGTTACCGGGGGAACTCTGGAAACACCATATATTTT.

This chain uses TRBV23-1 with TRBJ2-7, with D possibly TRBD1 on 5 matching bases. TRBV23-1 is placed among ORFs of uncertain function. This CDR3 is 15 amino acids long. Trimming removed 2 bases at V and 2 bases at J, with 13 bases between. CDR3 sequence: CASSQHRDSTYEQYF. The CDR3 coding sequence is TGCGCCAGCAGTCAACACAGAGACAGTACCTACGAGCAGTACTTC.

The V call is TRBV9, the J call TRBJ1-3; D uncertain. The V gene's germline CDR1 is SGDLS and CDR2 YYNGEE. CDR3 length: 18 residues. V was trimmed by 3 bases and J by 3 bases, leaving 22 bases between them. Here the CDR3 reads CASSGDGGEEGLGNTIYF. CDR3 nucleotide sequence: TGTGCCAGCAGCGGAGATGGAGGTGAGGAAGGCCTTGGAAACACCATATATTTT.

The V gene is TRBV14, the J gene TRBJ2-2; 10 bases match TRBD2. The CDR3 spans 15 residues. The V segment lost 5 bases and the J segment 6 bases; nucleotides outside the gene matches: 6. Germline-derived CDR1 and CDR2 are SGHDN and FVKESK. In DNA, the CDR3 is TGTGCCAGCAGCGCCTTAGCGGGAGGATCCGGGGAGCTGTTTTTT. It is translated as CASSALAGGSGELFF.

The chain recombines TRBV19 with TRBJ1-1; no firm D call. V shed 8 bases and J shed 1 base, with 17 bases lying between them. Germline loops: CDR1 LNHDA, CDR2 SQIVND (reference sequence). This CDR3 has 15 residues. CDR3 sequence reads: CASGSGTLANTEAFF. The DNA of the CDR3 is TGTGCCAGTGGTTCAGGTACCCTCGCGAACACTGAAGCTTTCTTT.

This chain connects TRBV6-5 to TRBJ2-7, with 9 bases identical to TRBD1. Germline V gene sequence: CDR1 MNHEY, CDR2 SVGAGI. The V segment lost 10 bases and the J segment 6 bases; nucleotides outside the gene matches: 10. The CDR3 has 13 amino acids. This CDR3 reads CATRGQGFSEQYF. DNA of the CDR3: TGTGCCACTAGGGGACAGGGCTTTAGCGAGCAGTACTTC.

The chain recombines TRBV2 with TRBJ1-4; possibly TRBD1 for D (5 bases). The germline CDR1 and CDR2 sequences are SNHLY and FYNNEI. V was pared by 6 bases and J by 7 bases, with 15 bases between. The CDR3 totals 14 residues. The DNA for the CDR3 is TGTGCCAGCAGGTCGCGGGGCGACGGTGAAAAACTGTTTTTT. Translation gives CASRSRGDGEKLFF.

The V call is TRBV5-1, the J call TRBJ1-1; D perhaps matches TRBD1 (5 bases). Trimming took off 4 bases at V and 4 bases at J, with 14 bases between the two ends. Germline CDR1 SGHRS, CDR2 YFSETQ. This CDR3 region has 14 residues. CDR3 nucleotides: TGCGCCAGCAGCGGAGGCCGGGGGTTCACTGAAGCTTTCTTT. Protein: CASSGGRGFTEAFF.

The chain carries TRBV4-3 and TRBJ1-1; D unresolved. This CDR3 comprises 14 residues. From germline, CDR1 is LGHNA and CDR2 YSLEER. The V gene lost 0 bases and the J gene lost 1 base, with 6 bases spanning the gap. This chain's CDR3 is CASSQDSRNTEAFF. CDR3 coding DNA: TGCGCCAGCAGCCAAGATAGTCGGAACACTGAAGCTTTCTTT.

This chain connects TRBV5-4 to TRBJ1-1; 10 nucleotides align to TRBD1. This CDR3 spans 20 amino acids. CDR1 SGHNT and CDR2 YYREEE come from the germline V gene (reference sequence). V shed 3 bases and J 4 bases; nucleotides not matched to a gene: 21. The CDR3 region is CASSSPWDEGQGRWGTEAFF. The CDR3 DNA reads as TGTGCCAGCAGCTCGCCTTGGGACGAGGGACAGGGGAGATGGGGCACTGAAGCTTTCTTT.

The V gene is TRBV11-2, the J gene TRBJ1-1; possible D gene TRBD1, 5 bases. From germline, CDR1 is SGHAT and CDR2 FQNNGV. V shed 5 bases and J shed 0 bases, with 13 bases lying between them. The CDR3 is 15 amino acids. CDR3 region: CASSGAGFLNTEAFF. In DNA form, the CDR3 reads TGTGCCAGCAGCGGCGCAGGGTTCTTGAACACTGAAGCTTTCTTT.

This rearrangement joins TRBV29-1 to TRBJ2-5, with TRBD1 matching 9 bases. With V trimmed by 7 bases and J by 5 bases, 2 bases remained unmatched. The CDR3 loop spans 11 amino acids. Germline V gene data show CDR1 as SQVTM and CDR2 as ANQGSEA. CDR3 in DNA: TGCAGCGGAGGGACAGGGGAGACCCAGTACTTC. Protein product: CSGGTGETQYF.

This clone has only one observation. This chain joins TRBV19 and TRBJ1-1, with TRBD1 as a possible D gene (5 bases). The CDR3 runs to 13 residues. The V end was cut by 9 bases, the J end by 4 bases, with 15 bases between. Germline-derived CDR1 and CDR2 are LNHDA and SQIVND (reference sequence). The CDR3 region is CASGGRVGTEAFF. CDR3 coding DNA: TGTGCCAGCGGCGGCAGGGTTGGCACTGAAGCTTTCTTT.